These 26 T cell receptor beta chains were sequenced from one sample in a study of T-cell memory formation after mild COVID-19. TCRdb independently ran MiXCR on the 5' RACE reads; one entry per CDR3 protein. Counted here are about 260,000 distinct CDR3 sequences, 16% occurring once; the ten biggest clones make up around 20%. Material: PBMCs or a T cell subset sorted from them (not recorded which). Receptors originate from a man aged 18-30 years who had mild COVID-19 (a few samples of this study predate the infection). Cell type and time point are not known.

This chain uses TRBV4-1 with TRBJ2-7, with D unclear. Looked up from germline, CDR1 is MGHRA and CDR2 is YSYEKL. This CDR3 is built from 13 residues. Trimming left V 3 bases short and J 2 bases short, with 8 bases between. CDR3 sequence reads: CASSQAGAYEQYF. The CDR3 coding sequence is TGCGCCAGCAGCCAGGCCGGAGCCTACGAGCAGTACTTC.

This chain links TRBV20-1 with TRBJ1-5, with D unclear. With 2 bases removed from V and 4 bases from J, the gap between germline ends came to 12 bases. CDR3 size: 14 residues. Germline CDR1 reads DFQATT; CDR2 reads SNEGSKA (reference sequence). The CDR3 nucleotides read TGCAGTGCTAGACTTCTCTCAGCTAATCAGCCCCAGCATTTT. Protein: CSARLLSANQPQHF.

The chain links TRBV29-1 to TRBJ2-5, with D possibly being TRBD2 (7 bases). The CDR3 extends over 15 amino acids. CDR1 and CDR2 (germline): SQVTM, ANQGSEA. V gave up 7 bases and J gave up 2 bases, with 20 bases separating them. The CDR3 loop reads CSAARGHRGQETQYF. The DNA of the CDR3 is TGCAGCGCCGCGCGGGGGCATCGAGGACAAGAGACCCAGTACTTC.

This clonotype was seen more than once but under ten times. This sequence joins TRBV19 and TRBJ2-2, with D tentatively TRBD2 (5 bases). V gave up 7 bases and J gave up 2 bases, with 20 bases separating them. The CDR3 runs to 17 residues. Germline CDR1 is LNHDA and CDR2 is SQIVND (reference sequence). For the CDR3, the DNA is TGTGCCAGTAAGTTAGAAGCTACCGGGGATAACACCGGGGAGCTGTTTTTT. Its protein is CASKLEATGDNTGELFF.

J is TRBJ1-4 and V is TRBV9; no clear D. The CDR3 has 15 amino acids. The V gene's germline CDR1 is SGDLS and CDR2 YYNGEE. V lost 0 bases, J lost 8 bases, and 14 bases lay in between. CDR3: CASSVGERDGEKLFF. As DNA, the CDR3 is TGTGCCAGCAGCGTAGGGGAGAGGGATGGAGAAAAACTGTTTTTT.

V gene TRBV18 combines with J gene TRBJ1-2, with D unclear. Trimming took off 0 bases at V and 1 base at J, with 9 bases between the two ends. CDR3 size: 15 residues. Germline CDR1 KGHSH, CDR2 LQKENI. The DNA for the CDR3 is TGTGCCAGCTCACCACCGGAGGGCCTTAACTATGGCTACACCTTC. It encodes CASSPPEGLNYGYTF.

The chain carries TRBV9 and TRBJ2-3; D is perhaps TRBD2 (6 bases). The CDR3 sequence is 15 residues long. Looked up from germline, CDR1 is SGDLS and CDR2 is YYNGEE. V lost 4 bases, J lost 5 bases, and 17 bases lay in between. CDR3 bases: TGTGCCAGCAGCCAAACAACTAGCCGGGGAGATACGCAGTATTTT. Amino acids: CASSQTTSRGDTQYF.

The chain carries TRBV29-1 and TRBJ2-7; D is possibly TRBD1 or TRBD2 (5 bases each). Per the germline V gene, CDR1 is SQVTM and CDR2 is ANQGSEA. V was clipped by 5 bases and J by 3 bases, with 11 bases between them. This CDR3 contains 12 residues. The CDR3 protein is CSVLGGDYEQYF. In nucleotides, the CDR3 is TGCAGCGTTCTTGGGGGAGACTACGAGCAGTACTTC.

This clonotype was counted a few times. The chain recombines TRBV25-1 with TRBJ1-1, with TRBD1 matching over 8 bases. The ends lost 6 bases at V and 3 bases at J; junction bases unmatched: 18. In germline, CDR1 is MGHDK, CDR2 SYGVNS. CDR3 length: 18 residues. As DNA, the CDR3 is TGTGCCAGCAGACGGGCGGACCGGGTACAGGGGGTGGACACTGAAGCTTTCTTT. Its translation: CASRRADRVQGVDTEAFF.

The chain employs TRBV4-3 and TRBJ2-5, with 9 bases identical to TRBD2. The CDR3 totals 16 residues. Germline loops: CDR1 LGHNA, CDR2 YSLEER. V lost 0 bases, J lost 4 bases, and 6 bases stayed unmatched. The CDR3 coding sequence is TGCGCCAGCAGCCAAGATCGGGCTAGCGGGGCAGAGACCCAGTACTTC. Residues: CASSQDRASGAETQYF.

This clonotype was seen more than once but under ten times. This chain links TRBV7-3 with TRBJ2-5, with TRBD2 matching 11 bases. Losses at the gene ends were 3 bases for V and 4 bases for J; bases not matched to a gene: 7. CDR1 is SGHTA, CDR2 FQGTGA, per germline. This CDR3 comprises 16 residues. The CDR3 sequence: CASSLNSGGAGETQYF. The CDR3 bases are TGTGCCAGCAGCTTGAATAGCGGGGGGGCAGGAGAGACCCAGTACTTC.

This clonotype was seen a few times. V is TRBV18 and J is TRBJ1-1; D is possibly TRBD1 (5 bases). Germline assignment: CDR1 KGHSH and CDR2 LQKENI. This CDR3 has 16 amino acids. The germline V and J ends were trimmed by 0 bases and 4 bases, with 15 bases remaining between them. As DNA, the CDR3 is TGTGCCAGCTCACCACCCAGGGAGGGGAGGGTCACTGAAGCTTTCTTT. Amino acids: CASSPPREGRVTEAFF.

This clonotype came up a few times. This chain uses TRBV4-1 with TRBJ2-5; D uncertain. The CDR3 is made up of 15 amino acids. Germline CDR1 MGHRA, CDR2 YSYEKL. V was shortened by 0 bases and J by 0 bases, with 8 bases between the two germline ends. The CDR3 sequence: CASSQEDADQETQYF. Here the CDR3 DNA reads TGCGCCAGCAGCCAAGAGGACGCAGACCAAGAGACCCAGTACTTC.

This clonotype appeared a few times. The chain recombines TRBV7-2 with TRBJ2-5; perhaps TRBD2 as D (7 bases). Germline assignment: CDR1 SGHTA and CDR2 FQGNSA. The CDR3 consists of 16 residues. Trimming took off 2 bases at V and 4 bases at J, with 17 bases between the two ends. The CDR3 bases are TGTGCCAGCAGCTTAAATGGGGGGGCCTCCGCAGAGACCCAGTACTTC. This codes for CASSLNGGASAETQYF.

This clonotype was detected a few times. The chain recombines TRBV11-2 with TRBJ2-3, with D unclear. The germline CDR1 and CDR2 sequences are SGHAT and FQNNGV. V lost 0 bases to trimming and J lost 9 bases, with 7 bases between them. The CDR3 spans 12 residues. CDR3: CASSLESRTQYF. The CDR3, as DNA: TGTGCCAGCAGCTTAGAGAGCCGAACGCAGTATTTT.

This clonotype was seen more than once but under ten times. The V call is TRBV19, the J call TRBJ1-5, with D perhaps matching TRBD1 (5 bases). Trimming shortened V by 9 bases and J by 5 bases, and 14 bases separated the two germline ends. The CDR3 contains 13 residues. Germline V CDR1 and CDR2: LNHDA, SQIVND (reference sequence). Here the CDR3 DNA reads TGTGCCAGCCGGGCCGGGGCATATCAGCCCCAGCATTTT. Translation: CASRAGAYQPQHF.

The chain links TRBV4-1 to TRBJ1-2, with D possibly TRBD1 on 5 matching bases. V gave up 0 bases and J gave up 7 bases, with 12 bases separating them. The CDR3 extends over 14 amino acids. Germline lookup yields CDR1 MGHRA and CDR2 YSYEKL. As DNA, the CDR3 is TGCGCCAGCAGCCAAGAAATGGGGGTAGGTGGCTACACCTTC. As protein: CASSQEMGVGGYTF.

The chain combines TRBV4-3 with TRBJ2-7; 7 bases agree with TRBD1. The junction had 6 bases not matched to a gene; V was cut back by 1 base and J by 3 bases. This CDR3 is 15 amino acids long. CDR1 LGHNA and CDR2 YSLEER come from the germline V gene. CDR3 region: CASSQAHRGSYEQYF. CDR3 DNA: TGCGCCAGCAGCCAAGCTCACAGGGGCAGCTACGAGCAGTACTTC.

This clonotype has only a few counts. The chain joins TRBV11-1 to TRBJ2-2; 7 bases agree with TRBD2. The CDR3 loop spans 14 amino acids. The germline CDR1 and CDR2 sequences are SGHAT and FQDESV (reference sequence). V dropped 5 bases and J dropped 7; count of bases not matched to a gene: 7. This CDR3 is CASSTGLGGGELFF. Here the CDR3 DNA reads TGTGCCAGCAGCACAGGACTAGGAGGCGGGGAGCTGTTTTTT.

The rearrangement joins TRBV20-1 to TRBJ2-1; no definite D call. From germline, CDR1 is DFQATT and CDR2 SNEGSKA (reference sequence). The CDR3 has 13 amino acids. V was cut by 0 bases and J by 7 bases, with 10 bases left in between. The CDR3 here is CSAREEFGNEQFF. The CDR3 coding sequence is TGCAGTGCTAGAGAGGAGTTCGGGAATGAGCAGTTCTTC.

This clonotype was observed a handful of times. The J gene is TRBJ2-5, the V gene TRBV18, with no clear D. The CDR3 contains 12 residues. Germline loops: CDR1 KGHSH, CDR2 LQKENI. V lost 3 bases to trimming and J lost 4 bases, with 6 bases between them. This chain's CDR3 is CASSPPTETQYF. In DNA, the CDR3 is TGTGCCAGCTCACCGCCCACAGAGACCCAGTACTTC. The full variable domain, rest sourced from reference TRBV18 and TRBJ2-5, is NAGVMQNPRHLVRRRGQEARLRCSPMKGHSHVYWYRQLPEEGLKFMVYLQKENIIDESGMPKERFSAEFPKEGPSILRIQQVVRGDSAAYFCASSPPTETQYFGPGTRLLVL.

This clonotype was detected many times. The J gene is TRBJ2-5, the V gene TRBV5-8, with unresolved D. CDR1 and CDR2 from the germline V gene are SGHTS and YDEGEE. The CDR3 has 11 amino acids. V was cut by 1 base and J by 4 bases, with 2 bases left in between. CDR3 in amino acids: CASSLIETQYF. The CDR3 DNA reads as TGTGCCAGCAGCTTGATAGAGACCCAGTACTTC.

The chain employs TRBV5-1 and TRBJ2-5; TRBD2 is a possible D gene (7 bases). With 3 bases removed from V and 7 bases from J, the gap between germline ends came to 22 bases. Germline CDR1 is SGHRS and CDR2 is YFSETQ. The CDR3 extends over 16 amino acids. In DNA, the CDR3 is TGCGCCAGCAGCTCCTGGGACACCGAAAGGGAGGGGACCCAGTACTTC. Its translation is CASSSWDTEREGTQYF. The full variable domain, its missing parts supplied by reference TRBV5-1 and TRBJ2-5, is KAGVTQTPRYLIKTRGQQVTLSCSPISGHRSVSWYQQTPGQGLQFLFEYFSETQRNKGNFPGRFSGRQFSNSRSEMNVSTLELGDSALYLCASSSWDTEREGTQYFGPGTRLLVL.

This clonotype was seen only a few times. The genes are TRBV9 and TRBJ2-3; D may be TRBD1 (6 bases). Germline-derived CDR1 and CDR2 are SGDLS and YYNGEE. The CDR3 runs 16 residues. V was cut by 4 bases and J by 2 bases, with 17 bases left in between. This chain's CDR3 is CASSLPDRQITDTQYF. For the CDR3, the DNA is TGTGCCAGCAGCCTCCCGGACAGACAGATCACAGATACGCAGTATTTT.

The rearrangement joins TRBV6-2 or TRBV6-3 to TRBJ1-1; D is unclear. V lost 5 bases and J lost 1, with 17 bases in between. The CDR3 spans 16 residues. Per the germline V gene, CDR1 is MNHEY and CDR2 is SVGEGT. The CDR3 is CASSPPRPRRNTEAFF. Written as DNA, the CDR3 is TGTGCCAGCAGTCCGCCCCGACCGAGGCGGAACACTGAAGCTTTCTTT.

The genes are TRBV2 and TRBJ2-2, with TRBD2 matching 10 bases. In germline, CDR1 is SNHLY, CDR2 FYNNEI. J gave up 1 base and V 9 bases, and 8 bases lay outside the gene matches. The CDR3 has 16 amino acids. The chain's CDR3 is CARGAASGGNTGELFF. The CDR3 DNA reads as TGTGCCAGGGGAGCGGCTAGCGGGGGGAACACCGGGGAGCTGTTTTTT.